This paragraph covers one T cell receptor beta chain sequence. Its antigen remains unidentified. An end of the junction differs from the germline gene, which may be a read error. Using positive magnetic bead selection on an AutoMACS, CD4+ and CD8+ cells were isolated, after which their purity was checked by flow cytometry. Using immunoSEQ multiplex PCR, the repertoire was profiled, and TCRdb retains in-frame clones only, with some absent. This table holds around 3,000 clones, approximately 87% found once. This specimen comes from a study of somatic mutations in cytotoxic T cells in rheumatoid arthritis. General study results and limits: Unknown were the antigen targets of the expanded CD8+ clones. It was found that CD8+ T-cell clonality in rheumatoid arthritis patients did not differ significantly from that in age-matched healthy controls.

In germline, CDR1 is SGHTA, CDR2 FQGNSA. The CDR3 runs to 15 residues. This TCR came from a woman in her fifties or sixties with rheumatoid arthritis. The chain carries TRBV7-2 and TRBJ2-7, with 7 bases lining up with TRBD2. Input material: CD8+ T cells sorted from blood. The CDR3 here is CASRSWGGSSHEQYF. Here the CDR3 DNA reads TGTGCCAGCAGGTCTTGGGGCGGGAGCTCCCACGAGCAGTACTTC.